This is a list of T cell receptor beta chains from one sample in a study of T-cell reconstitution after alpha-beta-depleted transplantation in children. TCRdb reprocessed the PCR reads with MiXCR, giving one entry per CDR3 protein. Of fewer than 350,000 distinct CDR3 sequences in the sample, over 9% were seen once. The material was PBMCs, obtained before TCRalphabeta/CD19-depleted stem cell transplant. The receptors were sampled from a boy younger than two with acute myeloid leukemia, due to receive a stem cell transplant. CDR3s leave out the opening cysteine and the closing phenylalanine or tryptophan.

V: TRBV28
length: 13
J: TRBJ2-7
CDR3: ASSLTEAASYEQY

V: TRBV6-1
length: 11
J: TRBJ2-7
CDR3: AVSTGVHYEQY

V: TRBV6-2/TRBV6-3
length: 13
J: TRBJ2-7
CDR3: ASSYIAGHSYEQY

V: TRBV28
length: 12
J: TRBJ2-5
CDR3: ASSFSGSEETQY

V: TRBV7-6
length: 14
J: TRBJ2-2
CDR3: ASSLKEGRNTGELF

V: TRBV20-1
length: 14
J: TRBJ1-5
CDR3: SAPNPAGGAGQPQH

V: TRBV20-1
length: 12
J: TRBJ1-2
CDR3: SARPFTGFEGYT

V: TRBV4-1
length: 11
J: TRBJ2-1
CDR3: ASSPWTNNEQF

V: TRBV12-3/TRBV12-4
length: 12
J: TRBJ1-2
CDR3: ASRTPGTAYGYT

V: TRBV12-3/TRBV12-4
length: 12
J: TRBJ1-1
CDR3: ASSSGQMNTEAF

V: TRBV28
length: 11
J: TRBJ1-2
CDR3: ASSLGREHGYT

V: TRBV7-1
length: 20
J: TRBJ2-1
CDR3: ASSSGVQGDLIAGSSYNEQF

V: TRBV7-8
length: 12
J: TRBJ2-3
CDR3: ASSNGRPLLTQY

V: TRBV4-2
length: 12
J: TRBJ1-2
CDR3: ASSRQGTNYGYT

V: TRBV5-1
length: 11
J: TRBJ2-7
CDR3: ASSFNQGGEQY

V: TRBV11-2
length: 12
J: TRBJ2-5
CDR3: ASSLVGRRETQY

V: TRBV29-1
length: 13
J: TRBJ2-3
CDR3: SPNDRGPPSDTQY

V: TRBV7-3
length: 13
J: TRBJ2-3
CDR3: ASSLGRASSDTQY

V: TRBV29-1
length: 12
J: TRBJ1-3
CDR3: SGGGQGSGNTIY

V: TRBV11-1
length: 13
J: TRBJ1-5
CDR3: ASSLGQGTNQPQH

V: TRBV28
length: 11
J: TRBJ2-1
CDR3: ASTGTPYNEQF

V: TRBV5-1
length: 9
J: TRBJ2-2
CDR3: ASSPDGELF

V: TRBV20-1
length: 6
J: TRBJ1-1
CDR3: SARRPF

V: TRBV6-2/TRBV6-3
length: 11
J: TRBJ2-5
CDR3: ASSLTSKETQY

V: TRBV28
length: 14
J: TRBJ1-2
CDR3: ASSLLGGTDNYGYT

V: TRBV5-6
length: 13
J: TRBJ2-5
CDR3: ASSLALAGRETQY

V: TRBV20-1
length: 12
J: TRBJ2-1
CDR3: SAEVSGTGNEQF

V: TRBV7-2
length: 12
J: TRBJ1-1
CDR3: ATEYREMNTEAF

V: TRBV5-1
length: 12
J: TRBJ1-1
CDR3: ASSFTGLNTEAF

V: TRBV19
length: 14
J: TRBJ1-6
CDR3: ASSSDRADMDSPLH

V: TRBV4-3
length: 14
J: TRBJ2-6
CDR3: ASSQYDSSGANVLT

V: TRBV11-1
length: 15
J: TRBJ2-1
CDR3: ASSLGRQSSSYNEQF

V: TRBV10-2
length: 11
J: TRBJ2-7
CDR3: ASSESRRYEQY

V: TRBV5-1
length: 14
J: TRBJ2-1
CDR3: ASSLSGTGGYNEQF

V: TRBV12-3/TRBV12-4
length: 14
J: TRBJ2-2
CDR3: ASRGLAGGKGGELF

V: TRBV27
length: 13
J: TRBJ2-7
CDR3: ASSSPGRGAYEQY

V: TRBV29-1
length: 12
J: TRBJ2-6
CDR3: SACVDSGANVLT

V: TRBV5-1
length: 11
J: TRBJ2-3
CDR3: ASSLPGEDTQY

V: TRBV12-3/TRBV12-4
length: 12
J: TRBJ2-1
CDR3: ASRKTSSHYEQF

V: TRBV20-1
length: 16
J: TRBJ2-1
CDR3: SASRGDLVGISYNEQF

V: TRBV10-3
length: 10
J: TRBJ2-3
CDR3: AIRTSFDTQY

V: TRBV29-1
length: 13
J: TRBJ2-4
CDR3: SVGGQGLAKNIQY

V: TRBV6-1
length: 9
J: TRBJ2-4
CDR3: ASSERIIQY